Listed below are T cell receptor beta chains from one sample, sequenced in a study of cytomegalovirus exposure and HLA in healthy donors. Repertoires were generated with immunoSEQ multiplex PCR, while TCRdb's copy carries only in-frame clones and drops some. The sample carries under 200,000 clones, under 70% recorded once. Material for sequencing was PBMCs. All receptors come from a woman in her thirties or forties in good health and CMV-seropositive. Each CDR3 is given with its conserved first and last residue. The D gene is left open where the match is weak. Clone size is given for some rows only: seen once, a few or many times, or a class if the clone is expanded.

J gene: TRBJ1-1
V gene: TRBV5-8
CDR3 length: 13
D gene: TRBD1
clone size: -
CDR3 protein: CASSQDRDTEAFF
CDR3 DNA: TGTGCCAGCAGCCAAGACAGGGACACTGAAGCTTTCTTT

J gene: TRBJ2-1
V gene: TRBV19
CDR3 length: 11
D gene: -
clone size: -
CDR3 protein: CASSSGNEQFF
CDR3 DNA: TGTGCCAGTAGCTCGGGCAATGAGCAGTTCTTC

J gene: TRBJ1-3
V gene: TRBV28
CDR3 length: 13
D gene: TRBD1
clone size: -
CDR3 protein: CASSLDRAFAIYF
CDR3 DNA: TGTGCCAGCAGTTTGGACAGGGCTTTCGCCATATATTTT

J gene: TRBJ1-5
V gene: TRBV18
CDR3 length: 15
D gene: TRBD1
clone size: once
CDR3 protein: CASSLRQGEGEPQHF
CDR3 DNA: TGTGCCAGCTCACTCCGACAGGGGGAGGGAGAGCCCCAGCATTTT

J gene: TRBJ2-7
V gene: TRBV19
CDR3 length: 16
D gene: TRBD2
clone size: -
CDR3 protein: CASSIGLAGGSYEQYF
CDR3 DNA: TGTGCCAGTAGTATCGGACTAGCGGGAGGGTCCTACGAGCAGTACTTC

J gene: TRBJ1-2
V gene: TRBV7-3
CDR3 length: 17
D gene: TRBD1
clone size: -
CDR3 protein: CASSPTGQGVGDMLSTF
CDR3 DNA: TGTGCCAGCAGCCCGACGGGACAGGGGGTGGGGGATATGTTGAGCACCTTC

J gene: TRBJ1-5
V gene: TRBV28
CDR3 length: 13
D gene: -
clone size: few
CDR3 protein: CASSSGAGQPQNF
CDR3 DNA: TGTGCCAGCAGTTCAGGGGCCGGTCAGCCCCAGAATTTT

J gene: TRBJ2-2
V gene: TRBV5-6
CDR3 length: 13
D gene: -
clone size: once
CDR3 protein: CASSLDITGELFF
CDR3 DNA: TGTGCCAGCAGCTTGGACATCACCGGGGAGCTGTTTTTT

J gene: TRBJ1-1
V gene: TRBV18
CDR3 length: 15
D gene: TRBD1
clone size: -
CDR3 protein: CASSPPTGPSTEAFF
CDR3 DNA: TGTGCCAGCTCACCACCGACAGGGCCGAGCACTGAAGCTTTCTTT

J gene: TRBJ1-2
V gene: TRBV6-5
CDR3 length: 15
D gene: TRBD1
clone size: few
CDR3 protein: CASSYDAGGSYGYPF
CDR3 DNA: TGTGCCAGCAGTTACGATGCAGGGGGTAGCTATGGCTACCCCTTC

J gene: TRBJ1-2
V gene: TRBV19
CDR3 length: 14
D gene: -
clone size: -
CDR3 protein: CASRVGGAGDGYTF
CDR3 DNA: TGTGCCAGTAGGGTTGGGGGCGCAGGGGACGGCTACACCTTC

J gene: TRBJ1-2
V gene: TRBV6-1
CDR3 length: 13
D gene: -
clone size: -
CDR3 protein: CASTGQSNYGYTF
CDR3 DNA: TGTGCCAGCACCGGACAGTCTAACTATGGCTACACCTTC

J gene: TRBJ2-5
V gene: TRBV2
CDR3 length: 13
D gene: TRBD1
clone size: -
CDR3 protein: CASLQGADETQYF
CDR3 DNA: TGTGCCAGCCTACAGGGGGCTGACGAGACCCAGTACTTC

J gene: TRBJ1-6
V gene: TRBV6-1
CDR3 length: 15
D gene: TRBD1
clone size: -
CDR3 protein: CASSASTGVGSPLHF
CDR3 DNA: TGTGCCAGCAGTGCCTCCACAGGGGTCGGTTCACCCCTCCACTTT

J gene: TRBJ1-1
V gene: TRBV27
CDR3 length: 16
D gene: TRBD1
clone size: -
CDR3 protein: CASKQQGNRGYTEAFF
CDR3 DNA: TGTGCCAGCAAACAACAGGGGAATCGGGGCTACACTGAAGCTTTCTTT

J gene: TRBJ1-1
V gene: TRBV9
CDR3 length: 13
D gene: -
clone size: -
CDR3 protein: CASSATGSTEAFF
CDR3 DNA: TGTGCCAGCAGCGCAACAGGGTCCACTGAAGCTTTCTTT

J gene: TRBJ2-3
V gene: TRBV18
CDR3 length: 15
D gene: TRBD2
clone size: -
CDR3 protein: CASSRTSGATDTQYF
CDR3 DNA: TGTGCCAGCTCACGGACTAGCGGAGCCACAGATACGCAGTATTTT

J gene: TRBJ1-2
V gene: TRBV5-1
CDR3 length: 13
D gene: -
clone size: few
CDR3 protein: CASSDQGSDGYTF
CDR3 DNA: TGCGCCAGCAGCGACCAGGGGTCCGATGGCTACACCTTC

J gene: TRBJ2-6
V gene: TRBV29-1
CDR3 length: 15
D gene: -
clone size: -
CDR3 protein: CSVRTIPGGANVLTF
CDR3 DNA: TGCAGCGTCCGGACAATTCCCGGGGGGGCCAACGTCCTGACTTTC

J gene: TRBJ1-5
V gene: TRBV4-1
CDR3 length: 19
D gene: -
clone size: -
CDR3 protein: CASSQARWTDKWGNQPQHF
CDR3 DNA: TGCGCCAGCAGCCAAGCCCGCTGGACAGACAAATGGGGCAATCAGCCCCAGCATTTT

J gene: TRBJ2-1
V gene: TRBV2
CDR3 length: 15
D gene: -
clone size: few
CDR3 protein: CASSEGRGLYNEQFF
CDR3 DNA: TGTGCCAGCAGTGAAGGTCGCGGGTTATACAATGAGCAGTTCTTC

J gene: TRBJ2-3
V gene: TRBV7-3
CDR3 length: 15
D gene: TRBD2
clone size: -
CDR3 protein: CASSKRTSPIDTQYF
CDR3 DNA: TGTGCCAGCAGCAAACGGACTAGCCCCATCGATACGCAGTATTTT

J gene: TRBJ1-1
V gene: TRBV19
CDR3 length: 13
D gene: -
clone size: -
CDR3 protein: CASSRQVMTEAFF
CDR3 DNA: TGTGCCAGTAGCCGACAGGTGATGACTGAAGCTTTCTTT

J gene: TRBJ1-2
V gene: TRBV5-1
CDR3 length: 13
D gene: -
clone size: -
CDR3 protein: CASSLVGGEDYTF
CDR3 DNA: TGCGCCAGCAGCTTGGTAGGAGGGGAGGACTACACCTTC

J gene: TRBJ1-1
V gene: TRBV6-5
CDR3 length: 13
D gene: -
clone size: few
CDR3 protein: CASSLLRDTEAFF
CDR3 DNA: TGTGCCAGCAGTCTTCTCCGGGACACTGAAGCTTTCTTT

J gene: TRBJ2-1
V gene: TRBV5-4
CDR3 length: 16
D gene: -
clone size: few
CDR3 protein: CASSLTVTVSNNEQFF
CDR3 DNA: TGTGCCAGCAGCTTGACAGTAACGGTGAGTAACAATGAGCAGTTCTTC

J gene: TRBJ2-3
V gene: TRBV5-8
CDR3 length: 14
D gene: TRBD2
clone size: -
CDR3 protein: CASNTFIAGDTQYF
CDR3 DNA: TGTGCCAGCAACACTTTTATAGCGGGAGATACGCAGTATTTT

J gene: TRBJ2-1
V gene: TRBV7-2
CDR3 length: 16
D gene: TRBD2
clone size: -
CDR3 protein: CASSLAAQRGGEEQFF
CDR3 DNA: TGTGCCAGCAGCTTAGCGGCCCAGCGGGGGGGGGAAGAGCAGTTCTTC

J gene: TRBJ2-7
V gene: TRBV6-5
CDR3 length: 11
D gene: -
clone size: -
CDR3 protein: CASSHSSEQYF
CDR3 DNA: TGTGCCAGCAGTCACTCCAGCGAGCAGTACTTC

J gene: TRBJ1-5
V gene: TRBV7-2
CDR3 length: 16
D gene: -
clone size: -
CDR3 protein: CASSARQRGKDQPQHF
CDR3 DNA: TGTGCCAGCAGCGCCAGACAGCGGGGGAAGGATCAGCCCCAGCATTTT

J gene: TRBJ1-4
V gene: TRBV28
CDR3 length: 16
D gene: -
clone size: once
CDR3 protein: CAGGGGGPALNEKLFF
CDR3 DNA: TGTGCCGGGGGAGGGGGGGGCCCAGCTCTTAATGAAAAACTGTTTTTT

J gene: TRBJ1-6
V gene: TRBV7-3
CDR3 length: 14
D gene: -
clone size: few
CDR3 protein: CASSSQGGGCPLHF
CDR3 DNA: TGTGCCAGCAGTTCCCAAGGGGGGGGGTGTCCCCTCCACTTT

J gene: TRBJ2-2
V gene: TRBV4-2
CDR3 length: 15
D gene: TRBD1
clone size: few
CDR3 protein: CASSQDRGQARELFF
CDR3 DNA: TGTGCCAGCAGCCAAGATAGGGGGCAGGCCCGGGAGCTGTTTTTT

J gene: TRBJ2-3
V gene: TRBV5-1
CDR3 length: 14
D gene: -
clone size: -
CDR3 protein: CASSLVGSTDTQYF
CDR3 DNA: TGCGCCAGCAGCTTGGTGGGCAGCACAGATACGCAGTATTTT

J gene: TRBJ1-1
V gene: TRBV6-6
CDR3 length: 14
D gene: -
clone size: few
CDR3 protein: CASTGPGRGTEAFF
CDR3 DNA: TGTGCCAGCACTGGACCTGGGCGGGGGACTGAAGCTTTCTTT

J gene: TRBJ1-1
V gene: TRBV11-1
CDR3 length: 15
D gene: -
clone size: -
CDR3 protein: CASSLGGGINTEAFF
CDR3 DNA: TGTGCCAGCAGCTTAGGCGGGGGCATAAACACTGAAGCTTTCTTT

J gene: TRBJ2-5
V gene: TRBV19
CDR3 length: 15
D gene: TRBD2
clone size: -
CDR3 protein: CASSRSGANQETQYF
CDR3 DNA: TGTGCCAGTAGTCGTAGCGGGGCAAATCAAGAGACCCAGTACTTC

J gene: TRBJ1-1
V gene: TRBV12-5
CDR3 length: 15
D gene: -
clone size: -
CDR3 protein: CASGRHEGVNTEAFF
CDR3 DNA: TGTGCTAGTGGTCGGCACGAGGGGGTGAACACTGAAGCTTTCTTT

J gene: TRBJ2-7
V gene: TRBV19
CDR3 length: 16
D gene: -
clone size: -
CDR3 protein: CASSQGGAGSSYEQYF
CDR3 DNA: TGTGCCAGTAGTCAAGGAGGGGCCGGCTCTTCTTACGAGCAGTACTTC

J gene: TRBJ2-7
V gene: TRBV5-1
CDR3 length: 13
D gene: TRBD1
clone size: once
CDR3 protein: CASSLKGADEQYF
CDR3 DNA: TGCGCCAGCAGCTTGAAGGGGGCCGACGAGCAGTACTTC

J gene: TRBJ1-6
V gene: TRBV6-6
CDR3 length: 14
D gene: -
clone size: few
CDR3 protein: CASTANVRNSPLHF
CDR3 DNA: TGTGCCAGCACCGCGAACGTCCGGAATTCACCCCTCCACTTT

J gene: TRBJ1-5
V gene: TRBV12-5
CDR3 length: 12
D gene: -
clone size: -
CDR3 protein: CASGAGAQPQHF
CDR3 DNA: TGTGCTAGTGGGGCGGGGGCTCAGCCCCAGCATTTT

J gene: TRBJ2-3
V gene: TRBV9
CDR3 length: 16
D gene: -
clone size: -
CDR3 protein: CASSAGGQVQSDTQYF
CDR3 DNA: TGTGCCAGCAGCGCGGGGGGACAGGTGCAGTCAGATACGCAGTATTTT

J gene: TRBJ2-5
V gene: TRBV4-1
CDR3 length: 16
D gene: -
clone size: -
CDR3 protein: CASSQEGGASQETQYF
CDR3 DNA: TGCGCCAGCAGCCAAGAAGGGGGAGCTTCCCAAGAGACCCAGTACTTC

J gene: TRBJ1-3
V gene: TRBV28
CDR3 length: 15
D gene: -
clone size: -
CDR3 protein: CASRQGKDSGNTIYF
CDR3 DNA: TGTGCCAGCAGGCAGGGGAAAGACTCTGGAAACACCATATATTTT

J gene: TRBJ2-1
V gene: TRBV5-4
CDR3 length: 15
D gene: TRBD2
clone size: -
CDR3 protein: CASSLSGGGLNEQFF
CDR3 DNA: TGTGCCAGCAGCTTGTCGGGGGGGGGCCTCAATGAGCAGTTCTTC

J gene: TRBJ2-5
V gene: TRBV18
CDR3 length: 14
D gene: TRBD2
clone size: few
CDR3 protein: CASSPGLAEETQYF
CDR3 DNA: TGTGCCAGCTCACCGGGACTAGCGGAAGAGACCCAGTACTTC

J gene: TRBJ2-1
V gene: TRBV28
CDR3 length: 18
D gene: TRBD1
clone size: -
CDR3 protein: CASIPGQGAVSSYNEQFF
CDR3 DNA: TGTGCCAGCATTCCGGGACAGGGGGCTGTTAGCTCCTACAATGAGCAGTTCTTC

J gene: TRBJ1-5
V gene: TRBV7-8
CDR3 length: 15
D gene: -
clone size: -
CDR3 protein: CASSLAGAANQPQHF
CDR3 DNA: TGTGCCAGCAGCTTAGCAGGGGCGGCAAATCAGCCCCAGCATTTT

J gene: TRBJ2-2
V gene: TRBV19
CDR3 length: 15
D gene: TRBD1
clone size: -
CDR3 protein: CASRPGQGNTGELFF
CDR3 DNA: TGTGCCAGTCGGCCGGGACAGGGGAACACCGGGGAGCTGTTTTTT

J gene: TRBJ2-1
V gene: TRBV6-5
CDR3 length: 15
D gene: TRBD2
clone size: -
CDR3 protein: CASTVAGGPHNEQFF
CDR3 DNA: TGTGCCAGCACCGTAGCGGGGGGGCCCCACAATGAGCAGTTCTTC

J gene: TRBJ2-2
V gene: TRBV5-4
CDR3 length: 15
D gene: -
clone size: -
CDR3 protein: CASSNLTKNTGELFF
CDR3 DNA: TGTGCCAGCAGCAATTTAACAAAGAACACCGGGGAGCTGTTTTTT

J gene: TRBJ2-2
V gene: TRBV2
CDR3 length: 14
D gene: -
clone size: once
CDR3 protein: CASVVRENTGELFF
CDR3 DNA: TGTGCCAGCGTCGTGCGGGAGAACACCGGGGAGCTGTTTTTT